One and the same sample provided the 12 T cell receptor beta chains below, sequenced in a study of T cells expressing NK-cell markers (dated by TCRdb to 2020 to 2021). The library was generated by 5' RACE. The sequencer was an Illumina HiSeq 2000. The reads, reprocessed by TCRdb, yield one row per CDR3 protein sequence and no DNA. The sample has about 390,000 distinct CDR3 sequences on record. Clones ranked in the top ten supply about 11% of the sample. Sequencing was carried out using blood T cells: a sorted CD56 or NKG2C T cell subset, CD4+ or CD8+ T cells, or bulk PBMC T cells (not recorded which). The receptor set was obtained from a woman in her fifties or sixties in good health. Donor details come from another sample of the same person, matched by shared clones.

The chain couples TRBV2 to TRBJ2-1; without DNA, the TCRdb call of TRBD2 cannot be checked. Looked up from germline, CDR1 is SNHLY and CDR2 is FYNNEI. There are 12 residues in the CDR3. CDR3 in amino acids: CASGTSVQGQFF.

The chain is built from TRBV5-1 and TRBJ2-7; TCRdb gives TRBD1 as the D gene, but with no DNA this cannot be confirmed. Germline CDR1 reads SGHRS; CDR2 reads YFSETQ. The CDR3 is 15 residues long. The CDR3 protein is CASSRPGENLGEQYF.

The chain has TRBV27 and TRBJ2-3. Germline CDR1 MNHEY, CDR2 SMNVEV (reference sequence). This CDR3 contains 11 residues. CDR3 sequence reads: CASSDIDTQYF.

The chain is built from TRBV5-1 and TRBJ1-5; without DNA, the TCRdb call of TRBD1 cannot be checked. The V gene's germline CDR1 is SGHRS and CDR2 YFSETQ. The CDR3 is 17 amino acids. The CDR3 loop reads CASSLTPTGGGRQPQHF. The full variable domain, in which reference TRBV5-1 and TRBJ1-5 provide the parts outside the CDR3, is KAGVTQTPRYLIKTRGQQVTLSCSPISGHRSVSWYQQTPGQGLQFLFEYFSETQRNKGNFPGRFSGRQFSNSRSEMNVSTLELGDSALYLCASSLTPTGGGRQPQHFGDGTRLSIL.

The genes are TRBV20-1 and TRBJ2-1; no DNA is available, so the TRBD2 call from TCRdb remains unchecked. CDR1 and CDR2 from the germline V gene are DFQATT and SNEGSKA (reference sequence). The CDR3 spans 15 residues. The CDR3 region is CSASSASGSVNEQFF.

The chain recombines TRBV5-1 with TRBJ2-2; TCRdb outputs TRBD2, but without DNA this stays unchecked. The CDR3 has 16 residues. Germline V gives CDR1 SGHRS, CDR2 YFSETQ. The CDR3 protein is CASSSTSGGGPGELFF. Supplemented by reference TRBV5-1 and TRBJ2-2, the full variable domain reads KAGVTQTPRYLIKTRGQQVTLSCSPISGHRSVSWYQQTPGQGLQFLFEYFSETQRNKGNFPGRFSGRQFSNSRSEMNVSTLELGDSALYLCASSSTSGGGPGELFFGEGSRLTVL.

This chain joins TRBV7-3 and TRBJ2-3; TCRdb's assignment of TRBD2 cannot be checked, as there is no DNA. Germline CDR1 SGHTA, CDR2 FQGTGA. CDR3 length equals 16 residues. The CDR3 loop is CASSLGRGPSTDTQYF.

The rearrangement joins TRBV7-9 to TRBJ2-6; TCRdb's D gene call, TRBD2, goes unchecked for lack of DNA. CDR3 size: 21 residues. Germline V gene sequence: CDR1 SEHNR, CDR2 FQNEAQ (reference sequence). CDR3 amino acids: CASSSFPGTPLALSGANVLTF.

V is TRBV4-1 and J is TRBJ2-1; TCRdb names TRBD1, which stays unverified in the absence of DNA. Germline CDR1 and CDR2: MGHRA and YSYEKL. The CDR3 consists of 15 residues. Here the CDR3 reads CASSQGVASYNEQFF.

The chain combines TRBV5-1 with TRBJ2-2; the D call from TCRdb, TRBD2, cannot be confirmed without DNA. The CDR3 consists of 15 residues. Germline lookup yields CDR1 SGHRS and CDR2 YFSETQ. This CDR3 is CASSRRDSHTGELFF.

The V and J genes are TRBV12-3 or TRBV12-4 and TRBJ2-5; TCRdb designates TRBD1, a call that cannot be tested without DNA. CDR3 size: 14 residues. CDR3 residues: CASSSTRQGVTQYF.

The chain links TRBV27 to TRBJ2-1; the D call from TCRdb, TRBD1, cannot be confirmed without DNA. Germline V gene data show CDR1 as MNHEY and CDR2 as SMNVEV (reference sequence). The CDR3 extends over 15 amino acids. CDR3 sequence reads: CASSTGTGALNEQFF.